Described below is a single T cell receptor beta chain sequence and its context. Each CDR3 protein gets one entry after TCRdb re-called the RT-PCR reads with MiXCR. The data contain 650,000 to 800,000 distinct CDR3 sequences, around 14% of them singletons. Looked up from germline, CDR1 is SGHDT and CDR2 is YYEEEE. The CDR3 is 15 residues long. Trimming pared 5 bases from V and 4 bases from J, leaving 16 bases between. This TCR was recovered from a female donor in good health, serving as a healthy control. Sequenced: memory CD4+ T cells from blood. The genes are TRBV5-6 and TRBJ1-3; tentative D call: TRBD1 (5 bases). In DNA form, the CDR3 reads TGTGCCAGCAGACCTAGGGGCCATGGGGGAAACACCATATATTTT. Encoded protein: CASRPRGHGGNTIYF.